This TCR beta chain appears in the sequencing data of a study of graft-versus-host responses after intestinal transplantation. Measured with immunoSEQ multiplex PCR; TCRdb has only the in-frame clones, and not every one. The sample contains 40,000 or so clones, less than 90% of which appear only once. J lost 8 bases, V lost 5 bases, and 9 bases had no gene match. This CDR3 is 15 amino acids long. Germline values: CDR1 WNHNN, CDR2 SYGVQD (reference sequence). The receptor's source is a human patient who received an intestinal transplant, so some T cells may come from the graft donor. This specimen consisted of PBMCs, obtained roughly 1,000 days after transplant. The J gene is TRBJ2-1, the V gene TRBV10-1; 10 bases fit TRBD2. The CDR3 DNA reads as TGCGCCAGCAGTTTTACTAGCGGGGCAGGGGATGAGCAGTTCTTC. Its protein is CASSFTSGAGDEQFF.